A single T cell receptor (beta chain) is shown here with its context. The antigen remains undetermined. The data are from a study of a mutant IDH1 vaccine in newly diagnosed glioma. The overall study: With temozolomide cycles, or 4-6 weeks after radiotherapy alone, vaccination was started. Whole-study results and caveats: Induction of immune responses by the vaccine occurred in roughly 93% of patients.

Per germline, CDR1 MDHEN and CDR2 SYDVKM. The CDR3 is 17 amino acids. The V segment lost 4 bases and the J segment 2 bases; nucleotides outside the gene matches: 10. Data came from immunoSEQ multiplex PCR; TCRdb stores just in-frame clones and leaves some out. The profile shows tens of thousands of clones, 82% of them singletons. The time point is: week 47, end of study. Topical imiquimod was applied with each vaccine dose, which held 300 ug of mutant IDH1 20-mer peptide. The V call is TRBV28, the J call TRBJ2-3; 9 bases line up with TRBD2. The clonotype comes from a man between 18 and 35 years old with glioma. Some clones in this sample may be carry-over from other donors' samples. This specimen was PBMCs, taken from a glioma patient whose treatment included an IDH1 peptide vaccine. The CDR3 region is CASSSSYRLAATDTQYF. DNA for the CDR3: TGTGCCAGCAGTTCCTCCTACCGACTAGCGGCCACAGATACGCAGTATTTT.